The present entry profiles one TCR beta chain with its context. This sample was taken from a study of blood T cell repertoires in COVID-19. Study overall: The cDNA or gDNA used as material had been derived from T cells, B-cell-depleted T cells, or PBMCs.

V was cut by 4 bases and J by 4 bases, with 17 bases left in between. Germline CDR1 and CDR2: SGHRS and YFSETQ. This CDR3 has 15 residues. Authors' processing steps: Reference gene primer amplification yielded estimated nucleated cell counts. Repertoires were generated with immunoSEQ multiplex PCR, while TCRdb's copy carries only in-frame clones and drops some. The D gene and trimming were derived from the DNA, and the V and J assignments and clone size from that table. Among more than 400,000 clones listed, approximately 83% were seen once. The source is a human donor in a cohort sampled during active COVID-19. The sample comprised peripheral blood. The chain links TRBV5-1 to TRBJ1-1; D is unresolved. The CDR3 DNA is TGCGCCAGCAGCGCTGGGCCGGGTAGCGCCACTGAAGCTTTCTTT. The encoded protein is CASSAGPGSATEAFF. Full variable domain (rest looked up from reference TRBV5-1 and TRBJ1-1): KAGVTQTPRYLIKTRGQQVTLSCSPISGHRSVSWYQQTPGQGLQFLFEYFSETQRNKGNFPGRFSGRQFSNSRSEMNVSTLELGDSALYLCASSAGPGSATEAFFGQGTRLTVV.